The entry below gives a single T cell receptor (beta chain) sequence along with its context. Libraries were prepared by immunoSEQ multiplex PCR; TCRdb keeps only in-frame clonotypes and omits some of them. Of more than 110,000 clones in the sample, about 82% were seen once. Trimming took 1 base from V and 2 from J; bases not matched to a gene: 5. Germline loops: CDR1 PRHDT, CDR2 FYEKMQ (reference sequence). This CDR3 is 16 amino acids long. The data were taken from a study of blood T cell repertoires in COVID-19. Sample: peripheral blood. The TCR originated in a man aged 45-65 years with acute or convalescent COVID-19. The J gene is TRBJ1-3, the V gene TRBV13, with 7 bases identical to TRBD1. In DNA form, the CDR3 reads TGTGCCAGCAGCTTAGCCCCACAGGGGACTGGAAACACCATATATTTT. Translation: CASSLAPQGTGNTIYF.